The 22 T cell receptor beta chains below come from one sample, sequenced in a study of blood T cell repertoires in COVID-19. Profiled with immunoSEQ multiplex PCR; TCRdb holds only in-frame clones, not every one. The sample includes around 130,000 clones, more than 75% of them seen just once. The material sequenced was peripheral blood. These receptors were obtained from a woman older than 75 with acute or convalescent COVID-19.

The CDR3 nucleotides read TGTGCCAGCAGTTTATGGGGCCCAGGGGTGGGCACTGAAGCTTTCTTT. Translating gives CASSLWGPGVGTEAFF. This chain connects TRBV27 to TRBJ1-1; the D gene is possibly TRBD1 (6 bases). V was cut by 1 base and J by 4 bases, with 16 bases left in between. The CDR3 is 16 residues long. Germline V CDR1 and CDR2: MNHEY, SMNVEV (reference sequence).

The chain employs TRBV28 and TRBJ1-6, with 7 bases aligning to TRBD1. Looked up from germline, CDR1 is MDHEN and CDR2 is SYDVKM. The CDR3 covers 13 residues. J lost 8 bases, V lost 11 bases, and 9 bases had no gene match. The DNA of the CDR3 is TGTGCCGCCACAGGGGTCCTATATTCACCCCTCCACTTT. It yields the protein CAATGVLYSPLHF. The variable domain in full, with the rest retrieved from reference TRBV28 and TRBJ1-6, is DVKVTQSSRYLVKRTGEKVFLECVQDMDHENMFWYRQDPGLGLRLIYFSYDVKMKEKGDIPEGYSVSREKKERFSLILESASTNQTSMYLCAATGVLYSPLHFGNGTRLTVT.

In its sample, this clone was seen once. This chain joins TRBV5-5 and TRBJ2-7; D may be TRBD2 (5 bases). CDR1 SGHKS and CDR2 YYEKEE come from the germline V gene (reference sequence). This CDR3 contains 16 residues. V lost 1 base and J lost 3, with 17 bases in between. The CDR3 sequence: CASSLIEGFLIYEQYF. In nucleotides, the CDR3 is TGTGCCAGCAGCTTGATAGAGGGTTTTCTAATCTACGAGCAGTACTTC.

For the CDR3, the DNA is TGTGCCAGCAGCTTGGGTTTCCCGGGCACTGAAGCTTTCTTT. Translated, it gives CASSLGFPGTEAFF. The rearrangement links TRBV5-6 to TRBJ1-1; D is ambiguous. The V end was cut by 0 bases, the J end by 4 bases, with 10 bases between. CDR1 and CDR2 from the germline V gene are SGHDT and YYEEEE. The CDR3 has 14 residues.

CDR3 sequence: CSASTAVYSNQPQHF. In DNA form, the CDR3 reads TGCAGTGCTAGTACTGCGGTTTATAGCAATCAGCCCCAGCATTTT. The chain combines TRBV20-1 with TRBJ1-5, with unresolved D. CDR1 is DFQATT and CDR2 is SNEGSKA in the germline V gene (reference sequence). Trimming took 3 bases from V and 0 from J, leaving 12 bases between them. The CDR3 length is 15 residues.

The genes are TRBV18 and TRBJ1-2; no firm D call. The CDR3 runs to 14 residues. Germline V lookup: CDR1 KGHSH, CDR2 LQKENI. V shed 3 bases and J shed 4 bases, with 12 bases lying between them. CDR3 protein: CASSPLASSYGYTF. The CDR3 DNA reads TGTGCCAGCTCACCCTTGGCCAGTTCCTATGGCTACACCTTC.

The rearrangement links TRBV6-5 to TRBJ2-5; 10 positions agree with TRBD2. The junction had 9 bases not matched to a gene; V was cut back by 6 bases and J by 5 bases. The CDR3 sequence is 15 residues long. The germline V gene encodes CDR1 MNHEY and CDR2 SVGAGI. The DNA of the CDR3 is TGTGCCAGCAGGATAGCGGGAGGTGAGGAGGAGACCCAGTACTTC. Translation gives CASRIAGGEEETQYF.

The chain has TRBV4-2 and TRBJ1-6; the D gene is possibly TRBD1 (5 bases). V lost 2 bases and J 2 bases, leaving 22 bases between the germline ends. The V gene's germline CDR1 is LGHNA and CDR2 YNFKEQ. This CDR3 contains 20 residues. DNA of the CDR3: TGTGCCAGCAGCCAACAACCCCGGGCAGGGCAAGGCACCTATAATTCACCCCTCCACTTT. The encoded protein is CASSQQPRAGQGTYNSPLHF.

V usage is TRBV19 and J usage is TRBJ1-1; D is perhaps TRBD1 (5 bases). This CDR3 is 13 amino acids long. Trimming stripped 5 bases from V and 4 bases from J, with 11 bases between. Per the germline V gene, CDR1 is LNHDA and CDR2 is SQIVND (reference sequence). CDR3 coding DNA: TGTGCCAGTAGTCAACAGGAGGGCACTGAAGCTTTCTTT. As protein: CASSQQEGTEAFF. The full variable domain, in which reference TRBV19 and TRBJ1-1 provide the parts outside the CDR3, is DGGITQSPKYLFRKEGQNVTLSCEQNLNHDAMYWYRQDPGQGLRLIYYSQIVNDFQKGDIAEGYSVSREKKESFPLTVTSAQKNPTAFYLCASSQQEGTEAFFGQGTRLTVV.

The chain employs TRBV30 and TRBJ1-4, with a possible D match to TRBD1 (6 bases). Trimming took off 0 bases at V and 2 bases at J, with 7 bases between the two ends. In germline, CDR1 is GTSNPN, CDR2 SVGIG (reference sequence). The CDR3 consists of 14 residues. CDR3 bases: TGTGCCTGGAGTGTCAGGGGCACTAATGAAAAACTGTTTTTT. Amino acid sequence: CAWSVRGTNEKLFF.

CDR3 region: CASRGQGGLGYGYTF. CDR3 nucleotide sequence: TGTGCCAGCAGAGGACAGGGGGGTCTGGGCTATGGCTACACCTTC. This chain connects TRBV5-6 to TRBJ1-2, with 10 bases fitting TRBD1. This CDR3 comprises 15 residues. V trimming: 5 bases; J trimming: 4 bases; junction bases outside the gene matches: 8. Germline CDR1 SGHDT, CDR2 YYEEEE. Together with reference TRBV5-6 and TRBJ1-2, the CDR3 gives the full variable domain: DAGVTQSPTHLIKTRGQQVTLRCSPKSGHDTVSWYQQALGQGPQFIFQYYEEEERQRGNFPDRFSGHQFPNYSSELNVNALLLGDSALYLCASRGQGGLGYGYTFGSGTRLTVV.

J is TRBJ2-7 and V is TRBV7-3; 9 bases map to TRBD1. The germline V gene has CDR1 SGHTA and CDR2 FQGTGA. This CDR3 is built from 15 residues. V lost 5 bases to trimming and J lost 2 bases; unmatched junction nucleotides: 7. In nucleotides, the CDR3 is TGTGCCAGCAGCCTACAGGGGGCGACCACCTACGAGCAGTACTTC. Amino acid sequence: CASSLQGATTYEQYF.

The V call is TRBV27, the J call TRBJ2-3; D is ambiguous. Germline V lookup: CDR1 MNHEY, CDR2 SMNVEV (reference sequence). Trimming stripped 3 bases from V and 1 base from J, with 11 bases between. This CDR3 comprises 15 residues. The CDR3 loop is CASSFHSEGTDTQYF. The CDR3 region has the DNA TGTGCCAGCAGTTTTCATTCAGAGGGCACAGATACGCAGTATTTT.

This clone was seen once. The J gene is TRBJ2-1, the V gene TRBV6-5; D unclear. The CDR3 totals 16 residues. V gave up 3 bases and J gave up 0 bases, with 12 bases separating them. Germline CDR1 MNHEY, CDR2 SVGAGI. CDR3 sequence: CASSYSIPSSYNEQFF. CDR3 DNA: TGTGCCAGCAGTTATTCCATTCCGAGCTCCTACAATGAGCAGTTCTTC.

This chain links TRBV27 with TRBJ2-1; 9 bases match TRBD2. Germline lookup yields CDR1 MNHEY and CDR2 SMNVEV (reference sequence). Trimming took 7 bases from V and 6 from J; bases not matched to a gene: 7. CDR3 length equals 14 residues. The CDR3: CASKVLAGGNEQFF. CDR3 nucleotides: TGTGCCAGCAAGGTACTAGCGGGCGGCAATGAGCAGTTCTTC.

CDR3 loop: CASSIPLTWGRGDGELFF. CDR3 DNA sequence: TGTGCCAGCAGTATACCCCTGACTTGGGGGCGAGGGGACGGGGAGCTGTTTTTT. The chain employs TRBV28 and TRBJ2-2; TRBD1 is a possible D gene (6 bases). V lost 5 bases and J lost 7, with 26 bases in between. Germline V gene data show CDR1 as MDHEN and CDR2 as SYDVKM. The CDR3 spans 18 residues. The whole variable domain, remainder taken from reference TRBV28 and TRBJ2-2, is DVKVTQSSRYLVKRTGEKVFLECVQDMDHENMFWYRQDPGLGLRLIYFSYDVKMKEKGDIPEGYSVSREKKERFSLILESASTNQTSMYLCASSIPLTWGRGDGELFFGEGSRLTVL.

The V call is TRBV19, the J call TRBJ1-5, with 9 nucleotides matching TRBD1. V trimming: 7 bases; J trimming: 9 bases; junction bases outside the gene matches: 13. This CDR3 is built from 15 residues. The germline V gene has CDR1 LNHDA and CDR2 SQIVND (reference sequence). The CDR3 here is CASTRQGVPTSPQHF. The CDR3, as DNA: TGTGCCAGTACCCGACAGGGGGTCCCCACCTCGCCCCAGCATTTT.

The V call is TRBV3-1 (or the pseudogene TRBV3-2), the J call TRBJ1-5; 8 nucleotides align to TRBD1. The J segment lost 0 bases and the V segment lost 3 bases, leaving 13 bases of the junction unmatched. Germline V CDR1 and CDR2: LGHDT, YNNKEL (reference sequence). The CDR3 is 19 amino acids. CDR3 bases: TGTGCCAGCAGCCACGACGATCGACAGGGACAGGATAGCAATCAGCCCCAGCATTTT. Protein: CASSHDDRQGQDSNQPQHF.

This clone was observed a handful of times. The V gene is TRBV27, the J gene TRBJ2-6, with D uncertain. Per the germline V gene, CDR1 is MNHEY and CDR2 is SMNVEV (reference sequence). The CDR3 extends over 16 amino acids. V gave up 2 bases and J gave up 0 bases, with 8 bases separating them. The CDR3 is CASSLRHGSGANVLTF. CDR3 in DNA: TGTGCCAGCAGTTTAAGACACGGCTCTGGGGCCAACGTCCTGACTTTC.

The chain employs TRBV6-2 or TRBV6-3 and TRBJ2-1; TRBD2 might be the D (6 bases). Germline V gives CDR1 MNHEY, CDR2 SVGEGT. The V end was cut by 2 bases, the J end by 2 bases, with 13 bases between. This CDR3 region has 16 residues. The CDR3 protein is CASSYLRGLAYNEQFF. The CDR3 DNA reads as TGTGCCAGCAGTTACCTTCGGGGGTTAGCCTACAATGAGCAGTTCTTC.

In its sample, this clone was seen once. The CDR3 nucleotides are TGTGCCAGCAGCTCCGCACTACGGACAGAGAGCACAGATACGCAGTATTTT. Translation: CASSSALRTESTDTQYF. V usage is TRBV5-4 and J usage is TRBJ2-3; D possibly corresponds to TRBD1 (6 bases). This CDR3 contains 17 residues. CDR1 is SGHNT and CDR2 is YYREEE in the germline V gene (reference sequence). The V end was cut by 3 bases, the J end by 0 bases, with 17 bases between.

V and J are TRBV5-4 and TRBJ1-2, with D possibly TRBD1 on 6 matching bases. The CDR3 is made up of 12 amino acids. Germline values: CDR1 SGHNT, CDR2 YYREEE (reference sequence). V dropped 4 bases and J dropped 4 bases, with 8 bases sitting between them. The CDR3 sequence: CASSKDSYGYTF. DNA for the CDR3: TGTGCCAGCAGCAAGGACAGCTATGGCTACACCTTC. Full variable domain (remainder filled in from reference TRBV5-4 and TRBJ1-2): ETGVTQSPTHLIKTRGQQVTLRCSSQSGHNTVSWYQQALGQGPQFIFQYYREEENGRGNFPPRFSGLQFPNYSSELNVNALELDDSALYLCASSKDSYGYTFGSGTRLTVV.